One sample yielded the 25 T cell receptor beta chains listed below, sequenced in a study of blood T cell repertoires in COVID-19. Measured with immunoSEQ multiplex PCR; TCRdb has only the in-frame clones, and not every one. The table shows 100,000 or so clones, with 70% to 90% occurring only once. Sequencing was performed on peripheral blood. These receptors came from a man aged 55 to 70 with acute or convalescent COVID-19.

The chain has TRBV9 and TRBJ1-5; 7 bases are shared with TRBD1. Trimming removed 6 bases from V and 0 bases from J; junction bases left unmatched: 6. Germline CDR1 and CDR2: SGDLS and YYNGEE. This CDR3 region has 15 residues. CDR3 amino acids: CASTRTGDSNQPQHF. The DNA of the CDR3 is TGTGCCAGCACCCGGACAGGTGATAGCAATCAGCCCCAGCATTTT.

The chain has TRBV7-2 and TRBJ2-3, with 7 bases fitting TRBD1. This CDR3 is 14 amino acids long. From germline, CDR1 is SGHTA and CDR2 FQGNSA. V lost 7 bases, J lost 1 base, and 5 bases stayed unmatched. CDR3 nucleotides: TGTGCCAGCACCTTCCAGGGGGGCACAGATACGCAGTATTTT. Amino acid sequence: CASTFQGGTDTQYF.

The gene calls are TRBV27 and TRBJ1-3, with 10 bases matching TRBD1. Per germline, CDR1 MNHEY and CDR2 SMNVEV (reference sequence). The CDR3 consists of 19 residues. Trimming at V came to 5 bases and at J to 2 bases, leaving 15 bases not matched to a gene. The CDR3 spells CASSPLRLSGTGAGNTIYF. The DNA of the CDR3 is TGTGCCAGCAGTCCGCTTCGTCTATCCGGGACAGGGGCTGGAAACACCATATATTTT.

The chain is built from TRBV30 and TRBJ1-5, with unresolved D. The germline V and J ends were trimmed by 2 bases and 4 bases, with 9 bases remaining between them. Germline lookup yields CDR1 GTSNPN and CDR2 SVGIG (reference sequence). The CDR3 consists of 13 residues. In DNA form, the CDR3 reads TGTGCCTGGAGTCGGACGGGGAATCAGCCCCAGCATTTT. Its protein is CAWSRTGNQPQHF. Looking up the rest from reference TRBV30 and TRBJ1-5 gives the full variable domain: SQTIHQWPATLVQPVGSPLSLECTVEGTSNPNLYWYRQAAGRGLQLLFYSVGIGQISSEVPQNLSASRPQDRQFILSSKKLLLSDSGFYLCAWSRTGNQPQHFGDGTRLSIL.

The table lists this clone with a count of one. The chain links TRBV11-2 to TRBJ2-3, with 12 bases lining up with TRBD2. J lost 4 bases, V lost 6 bases, and 8 bases had no gene match. There are 16 residues in the CDR3. Germline V CDR1 and CDR2: SGHAT, FQNNGV. The CDR3 loop is CASRPLAGGFSDTQYF. The DNA for the CDR3 is TGTGCCAGCAGGCCCCTAGCGGGGGGGTTCTCAGATACGCAGTATTTT.

V usage is TRBV5-1 and J usage is TRBJ2-5; weak D call: TRBD2 (5 bases). Trimming removed 2 bases at V and 5 bases at J, with 10 bases between. The V gene's germline CDR1 is SGHRS and CDR2 YFSETQ. CDR3 length: 13 residues. CDR3 bases: TGCGCCAGCAGCTTTGCGGGTCCGGAGACCCAGTACTTC. Translation: CASSFAGPETQYF.

This clone was detected a few times. V is TRBV7-8 and J is TRBJ1-5; possibly TRBD1 for D (6 bases). V gave up 5 bases and J gave up 0 bases, with 11 bases separating them. CDR1 is SGHVS, CDR2 FQNEAQ, per germline. This CDR3 has 15 residues. CDR3 loop: CASSQDRISNQPQHF. Written as DNA, the CDR3 is TGTGCCAGCAGCCAGGACAGAATTAGCAATCAGCCCCAGCATTTT.

The chain carries TRBV19 and TRBJ2-2; the match to TRBD1 covers 9 bases. Germline CDR1 is LNHDA and CDR2 is SQIVND (reference sequence). Trimming at V came to 7 bases and at J to 1 base, leaving 4 bases not matched to a gene. This CDR3 spans 15 amino acids. The chain's CDR3 is CASTRTGVNTGELFF. The CDR3 DNA is TGTGCCAGTACCAGGACAGGGGTGAACACCGGGGAGCTGTTTTTT.

This clone has a handful of counts. This chain links TRBV3-1 (or the pseudogene TRBV3-2) with TRBJ1-2; D unresolved. The CDR3 has 11 amino acids. Germline CDR1 reads LGHDT; CDR2 reads YNNKEL (reference sequence). V lost 4 bases, J lost 7 bases, and 7 bases lay in between. CDR3 DNA sequence: TGTGCCAGCAGCCCCGGTATTGGCTACACCTTC. This translates into CASSPGIGYTF.

This clone was recorded once. The CDR3 loop reads CASSPRQGGQPQHF. The CDR3 DNA follows: TGTGCCAGCAGTCCGCGACAGGGGGGACAGCCCCAGCATTTT. The V and J genes are TRBV27 and TRBJ1-5; 9 bases align to TRBD1. The CDR3 consists of 14 residues. Germline CDR1 MNHEY, CDR2 SMNVEV (reference sequence). With 5 bases clipped from V and 7 bases from J, the junction kept 6 bases outside the gene matches.

The gene calls are TRBV7-2 and TRBJ2-1; 8 nucleotides align to TRBD1. This CDR3 region has 15 residues. Germline values: CDR1 SGHTA, CDR2 FQGNSA. With V trimmed by 5 bases and J by 9 bases, 12 bases remained unmatched. Here the CDR3 DNA reads TGTGCCAGCAGCCTAAGACCGGGACAGGAGGTTGAGCAGTTCTTC. It encodes CASSLRPGQEVEQFF.

This clone was seen a few times. V usage is TRBV13 and J usage is TRBJ2-7; tentatively, D is TRBD1 (5 bases). V lost 2 bases and J lost 0, with 11 bases in between. Germline V gene lookup returns CDR1 PRHDT and CDR2 FYEKMQ (reference sequence). This CDR3 has 15 amino acids. CDR3 sequence (DNA): TGTGCCAGCAGCTTACAAGGGGCACCCTCCTACGAGCAGTACGTC. It is translated as CASSLQGAPSYEQYV.

The J gene is TRBJ2-2, the V gene TRBV5-4, with 9 bases identical to TRBD1. The ends lost 2 bases at V and 4 bases at J; junction bases unmatched: 6. This CDR3 is built from 16 residues. CDR1 and CDR2 (germline): SGHNT, YYREEE (reference sequence). The CDR3 DNA follows: TGTGCCAGCAGCTTACCGGGACAGGGAAGCACCGGGGAGCTGTTTTTT. Its translation: CASSLPGQGSTGELFF.

The chain carries TRBV24-1 and TRBJ2-1; 10 nucleotides align to TRBD2. This CDR3 contains 17 residues. J lost 6 bases, V lost 1 base, and 8 bases had no gene match. The germline gives CDR1 KGHDR, CDR2 SFDVKD. CDR3 bases: TGTGCCACCAGTGATTTCAAGCTAGCGGGAGCTTTCAATGAGCAGTTCTTC. As protein: CATSDFKLAGAFNEQFF.

This clone was observed a handful of times. This chain uses TRBV6-4 with TRBJ2-3; perhaps TRBD2 as D (6 bases). The CDR3 spans 15 residues. Germline CDR1 is MRHNA and CDR2 is SNTAGT. The V end was cut by 6 bases, the J end by 1 base, with 14 bases between. This chain's CDR3 is CASSDLGEGTDTQYF. CDR3 nucleotides: TGTGCCAGCAGCGACCTTGGGGAGGGCACAGATACGCAGTATTTT.

The chain carries TRBV6-2 or TRBV6-3 and TRBJ1-5; D not certain. CDR3 length: 14 amino acids. CDR1 is MNHEY and CDR2 is SVGEGT in the germline V gene. V was cut by 5 bases and J by 3 bases, with 11 bases left in between. The CDR3 here is CASSQATVNQPQHF. The CDR3 region has the DNA TGTGCCAGCAGTCAGGCGACGGTCAATCAGCCCCAGCATTTT.

The rearrangement links TRBV19 to TRBJ1-5; possibly TRBD1 for D (6 bases). This CDR3 has 14 amino acids. Trimming took 7 bases from V and 3 from J, leaving 13 bases between them. The germline V gene has CDR1 LNHDA and CDR2 SQIVND (reference sequence). The CDR3 region is CASIARGSNQPQHF. The CDR3 coding sequence is TGTGCCAGTATCGCCAGGGGATCCAATCAGCCCCAGCATTTT.

The rearrangement joins TRBV11-3 to TRBJ2-2; tentatively, D is TRBD2 (6 bases). V lost 2 bases and J lost 4, with 11 bases in between. Germline assignment: CDR1 SGHNT and CDR2 YENEEA. CDR3 size: 15 residues. The CDR3 DNA sequence: TGTGCCAGCAGCTTATACGGGGGAGCCACCGGGGAGCTGTTTTTT. Translated, it gives CASSLYGGATGELFF. Drawing the rest from reference TRBV11-3 and TRBJ2-2, the complete variable domain is EAGVVQSPRYKIIEKKQPVAFWCNPISGHNTLYWYLQNLGQGPELLIRYENEEAVDDSQLPKDRFSAERLKGVDSTLKIQPAELGDSAVYLCASSLYGGATGELFFGEGSRLTVL.

V gene TRBV13 combines with J gene TRBJ2-1; the match to TRBD2 covers 13 bases. Germline CDR1 reads PRHDT; CDR2 reads FYEKMQ (reference sequence). V shed 5 bases, J shed 12 bases, and the junction held 7 bases outside the gene matches. The CDR3 loop spans 14 amino acids. The DNA of the CDR3 is TGTGCCAGCAGCCCTCGGACTAGCGGGAGATGGCAGTTCTTC. The encoded protein is CASSPRTSGRWQFF.

The chain combines TRBV29-1 with TRBJ2-3; D gene unclear. V was cut by 6 bases and J by 7 bases, with 20 bases left in between. The CDR3 has 14 amino acids. CDR1 is SQVTM, CDR2 ANQGSEA, per germline. The CDR3 sequence is CSVADSWKENTQYF. CDR3 bases: TGCAGCGTGGCCGACTCCTGGAAGGAAAATACGCAGTATTTT.

The V gene is TRBV11-3, the J gene TRBJ2-7; D is perhaps TRBD1 (5 bases). The CDR3 length is 14 residues. The germline V gene encodes CDR1 SGHNT and CDR2 YENEEA. Trimming removed 1 base at V and 5 bases at J, with 12 bases between. Here the CDR3 DNA reads TGTGCCAGCAGCTTAGCGGACATGTCGGACGAGCAGTACTTC. Translating gives CASSLADMSDEQYF. Drawing the rest from reference TRBV11-3 and TRBJ2-7, the complete variable domain is EAGVVQSPRYKIIEKKQPVAFWCNPISGHNTLYWYLQNLGQGPELLIRYENEEAVDDSQLPKDRFSAERLKGVDSTLKIQPAELGDSAVYLCASSLADMSDEQYFGPGTRLTVT.

The chain combines TRBV9 with TRBJ1-3, with 9 nucleotides matching TRBD1. Germline assignment: CDR1 SGDLS and CDR2 YYNGEE. V shed 3 bases, J shed 2 bases, and the junction held 9 bases outside the gene matches. The CDR3 has 17 amino acids. The CDR3 nucleotides read TGTGCCAGCAGCGGACTAGGGACAGGGTTTACTGGAAACACCATATATTTT. Amino acid sequence: CASSGLGTGFTGNTIYF.

The chain links TRBV18 to TRBJ1-2; D may be TRBD1 (6 bases). The germline V gene has CDR1 KGHSH and CDR2 LQKENI. The CDR3 length is 14 residues. V gave up 6 bases and J gave up 3 bases, with 14 bases separating them. The CDR3 protein is CASSPNPGDYGYTF. Here the CDR3 DNA reads TGTGCCAGCTCCCCGAACCCAGGGGACTATGGCTACACCTTC.

V is TRBV5-6 and J is TRBJ2-7, with a weak D call TRBD1 (5 bases). This CDR3 has 14 amino acids. Germline CDR1 is SGHDT and CDR2 is YYEEEE. With 3 bases removed from V and 5 bases from J, the gap between germline ends came to 15 bases. CDR3 loop: CASSSRVERDEQYV. CDR3 nucleotides: TGTGCCAGCAGCTCCAGGGTCGAGAGAGACGAGCAGTACGTC.

The CDR3 loop is CASSTTSYEQYF. The DNA for the CDR3 is TGTGCCAGCAGTACTACGAGCTACGAGCAGTACTTC. This chain connects TRBV6-5 to TRBJ2-7; D not certain. The CDR3 length is 12 residues. Germline loops: CDR1 MNHEY, CDR2 SVGAGI. Trimming pared 5 bases from V and 3 bases from J, leaving 8 bases between.